The rows below give T cell receptor beta chains drawn from one sample of a study of cytomegalovirus exposure and HLA in healthy donors. The method was immunoSEQ multiplex PCR; TCRdb's version includes in-frame clones alone and lacks a portion of them. This table has about 190,000 clones, 81% appearing once. The sample taken for sequencing was PBMCs. All receptors come from a man aged 50 to 59 in good health and CMV-seronegative. CDR3s include the opening cysteine and the closing phenylalanine or tryptophan. A D gene is named only where the DNA matches it firmly. Size tells how often a clone was seen (once, few, many) or the class of an expanded clone, and some rows leave it out.

d_gene	v_gene	j_gene	abundance	CDR3nt	CDR3aa
NA	TRBV27	TRBJ2-2	NA	TGTGCCAGCAGTTTAACCGGGGCCGGGGAGCTGTTTTTT	CASSLTGAGELFF
NA	TRBV21-1	TRBJ2-7	few	TGTGCCAGCAGCAAAGTGGGCCGGGACAGGGGGTTCCTGACTAGCGGATACTCCTACGAGCAGTACTTC	CASSKVGRDRGFLTSGYSYEQYF
NA	TRBV9	TRBJ2-3	NA	TGTGCCAGCAGCTCCGGACTGCTCCCAGATACGCAGTATTTT	CASSSGLLPDTQYF
TRBD1	TRBV5-1	TRBJ2-7	NA	TGCGCCAGCAGCTACCTCACAGGGGAAGAGCAGTACTTC	CASSYLTGEEQYF
TRBD2	TRBV7-2	TRBJ2-5	NA	TGTGCCAGCAGCTTCTTAGCGGGCAGTCAAGAGACCCAGTACTTC	CASSFLAGSQETQYF
NA	TRBV2	TRBJ1-2	NA	TGTGCCAGCAGTGTTGCGCGGAACTATGGCTACACCTTC	CASSVARNYGYTF
NA	TRBV2	TRBJ1-1	once	TGTGCCAGCAGCTCAGGTCAAAACACTGAAGCTTTCTTT	CASSSGQNTEAFF
NA	TRBV6-5	TRBJ1-5	NA	TGTGCCAGCAGTTACTCTATAGTCAGGAATCAGCCCCAGCATTTT	CASSYSIVRNQPQHF
NA	TRBV10-2	TRBJ2-3	few	TGCGCCAGCAGTGAGCGGTCCACAGATACGCAGTATTTT	CASSERSTDTQYF
NA	TRBV7-9	TRBJ1-4	once	TGTTCCGCAGGAGGTGCTAATGAAAAACTGTTTTTT	CSAGGANEKLFF
NA	TRBV7-9	TRBJ1-2	NA	TGTGCCAGCAGCTTAGAGGGAGAGCGTTATGGCTACACCTTC	CASSLEGERYGYTF
NA	TRBV7-9	TRBJ2-5	NA	TGTGCCAGCAGCTCTCCGTTTAGAGGGCGGGAGACCCAGTACTTC	CASSSPFRGRETQYF
NA	TRBV30	TRBJ1-6	NA	TGTGCCTGGAGGCCGTTCGGACTACATTCACCCCTCCACTTT	CAWRPFGLHSPLHF
NA	TRBV19	TRBJ1-2	NA	TGTGCCAGTCGTGGAGGTGGCTACACCTTC	CASRGGGYTF
TRBD2	TRBV28	TRBJ2-1	NA	TGTGCCAGCAGTTTATACCAGCGGGGAGGGAATGAGCAGTTCTTC	CASSLYQRGGNEQFF
NA	TRBV2	TRBJ1-5	NA	TGTGCCAGCAGTGAAGCAACCGGGGTTGGCAATCAGCCCCAGCATTTT	CASSEATGVGNQPQHF
NA	TRBV11-3	TRBJ2-6	few	TGTGCCAGCAGCTTAGGGTTTGGGGGCGCTTGGGCCAACGTCCTGACTTTC	CASSLGFGGAWANVLTF
NA	TRBV7-2	TRBJ1-5	NA	TGTGCCAGCAGCTTAGCGGGGAGAGGACAGCCCCAGCATTTT	CASSLAGRGQPQHF
TRBD1	TRBV27	TRBJ2-7	once	TGTGCCAGCAGTTGGGACAGGGGGAGCTACGAGCAGTACTTC	CASSWDRGSYEQYF
TRBD1	TRBV10-3	TRBJ1-2	NA	TGTGCCGTATCGGGACAGGGCTCCTATGGCTACACCTTC	CAVSGQGSYGYTF
TRBD2	TRBV10-2	TRBJ2-7	NA	TGCGCCAGCAGTGGAAGGGAGGCAGGGAGGGTCGACGAGCAGTACTTC	CASSGREAGRVDEQYF